This T cell receptor beta chain was profiled in a study of blood T cell repertoires in COVID-19 (dated by TCRdb to 2020 to 2021). For the wider study: The collaborator samples originated in the United States, Italy and Spain and spanned the acute and convalescent phases of COVID-19. A de-identified subject ID, COVID-19 status, age in years and sex were almost always included in the sample metadata. Subjects who had been exposed to COVID-19, were actively infected with it, or had recovered from it provided the deeply sampled blood TCRbeta repertoires that made up the dataset. The repertoires were released in a freely available public database intended as a resource for research on the immune response to SARS-CoV-2. The material from the prospective study consisted of cDNA or gDNA derived from T cells, B-cell-depleted T cells, or PBMCs. Samples were obtained from the ongoing ImmuneRACE study (first 160 participants) and from 1,254 subjects provided by 6 global collaborators. Where available, HLA class I and class II types were taken from metadata supplied by the sample provider and were not determined by assay-based typing. Overall study outcomes, separate from this receptor: The amount of clinical and demographic metadata varied by source and participant and was provided uncurated.

Whole blood was collected in K2EDTA tubes by collaborating institutions according to the institutions' own protocols. For TCRbeta analysis, collaborators shipped samples as frozen whole blood, isolated PBMCs, or DNA extracted from either of those sample types. The immunoSEQ Assay, a bias-controlled multiplex PCR, was used to amplify TCRbeta CDR3 regions from genomic DNA. In the authors' own workflow: Within the assay, amplification of reference gene primers was used to estimate how many nucleated cells each sample contained. To quantify the absolute abundance of each unique TCRbeta CDR3 rearrangement, sequence reads were collapsed and filtered. For each sample, productive Simpson clonality was calculated as the square root of Simpson's diversity index over productive rearrangements. As stored in TCRdb, this immuneACCESS dataset retains in-frame rearrangements with V and J assigned. A fraction of the clones does not appear; measured against another copy, unresolved V genes explain less than half of the discrepancy, and the remainder lacks a known reason. That table supplies the V and J calls and clone size; D and trimming were determined from the DNA. The sample includes 110,000 or so clones, with around 80% observed a single time. Of the sample, about 4.7% is held by the ten largest clones.

Turning to this clone: Its antigen specificity is not known. It has no much larger one-base neighbor in the sample; base qualities were not kept.

Via the germline V gene (reference sequence), CDR1 is MNHEY and CDR2 SMNVEV. The CDR3 spans 17 residues, from the cysteine through the phenylalanine. Only the CDR3 region is kept as DNA, spanning 51 bases read in frame from base 1. V and J are truncated by 5 bases and 0 bases respectively, leaving an intervening sequence of 14 bases. The receptor chain draws on TRBV27 and TRBJ2-6; possibly the D gene is TRBD1, per 7 matching bases. The clonotype was recovered from a human donor in a cohort sampled during active or convalescent COVID-19. Sequenced input: peripheral blood. The nucleotide sequence is TGTGCCAGCAGTCAACAGGGGACTCGCTCTGGGGCCAACGTCCTGACTTTC. This translates into CASSQQGTRSGANVLTF.